One sample yielded the 17 T cell receptor beta chains listed below, sequenced in a study of naive and memory T cell subsets. Both TRBC1 and TRBC2 were covered by a beta constant-region primer of two equimolar oligonucleotides. TCRdb fed the UMI-ligation and nested PCR reads into MiXCR, producing one record per CDR3 protein. Among 89,000 or so distinct CDR3 sequences listed, over 10% were seen once. Sequencing was performed on central memory CD4+ T cells from blood. The receptor set was obtained from a human donor in good health.

This clonotype was detected many times. J is TRBJ1-6 and V is TRBV15, with D possibly being TRBD1 (5 bases). V lost 4 bases to trimming and J lost 7 bases, with 14 bases between them. Looked up from germline, CDR1 is LNHNV and CDR2 is YYDKDF (reference sequence). This CDR3 has 15 residues. The CDR3 is CATSNRDFVNSPLHF. In nucleotides, the CDR3 is TGTGCCACCAGCAACCGGGACTTCGTAAATTCACCCCTCCACTTT.

In this sample, this clonotype turned up a few times. The rearrangement links TRBV29-1 to TRBJ1-1; D remains ambiguous. The CDR3 runs 13 residues. V lost 7 bases to trimming and J lost 4 bases, with 16 bases between them. Per germline, CDR1 SQVTM and CDR2 ANQGSEA. The CDR3 DNA sequence: TGCAGCGCCATGAGAGCGGGAGGCACTGAAGCTTTCTTT. This encodes CSAMRAGGTEAFF.

Many counts were recorded for this clonotype. A junction boundary mismatches the germline segment, possibly from a read error. The rearrangement links TRBV29-1 to TRBJ2-5; D is unresolved. CDR1 and CDR2 (germline): SQVTM, ANQGSEA. The CDR3 contains 14 residues. DNA for the CDR3: TGCAGCGTTGAAGCCAACAAAGCCCAAAAGACCCAGTACTTC. Amino acids: CSVEANKAQKTQYF.

This clonotype was picked up many times. The chain is built from TRBV27 and TRBJ2-5, with 11 bases matching TRBD2. V shed 6 bases, J shed 5 bases, and the junction held 8 bases outside the gene matches. Germline assignment: CDR1 MNHEY and CDR2 SMNVEV (reference sequence). CDR3 length: 15 amino acids. The CDR3 nucleotides are TGTGCCAGCAGCTCCGAGACTAGCGGGACCGAGACCCAGTACTTC. This codes for CASSSETSGTETQYF.

The table lists this clonotype with a few counts. The gene calls are TRBV6-2 or TRBV6-3 and TRBJ2-1; D is undetermined. Between the trimmed V and J ends, which lost 0 bases and 6 bases, there was a span of 9 bases. The CDR3 is 14 amino acids. The V gene's germline CDR1 is MNHEY and CDR2 SVGEGT. The CDR3 loop is CASSYSGPRNEQFF. In DNA form, the CDR3 reads TGTGCCAGCAGTTACTCGGGCCCCCGCAATGAGCAGTTCTTC.

In this sample, this clonotype turned up a few times. The gene calls are TRBV7-2 and TRBJ2-5, with 7 bases identical to TRBD2. V was clipped by 1 base and J by 0 bases; unmatched bases: 2. This CDR3 is built from 15 residues. Germline V gene data show CDR1 as SGHTA and CDR2 as FQGNSA. CDR3 in amino acids: CASSLGGRDQETQYF. CDR3 nucleotides: TGTGCCAGCAGCTTAGGGGGGAGGGACCAAGAGACCCAGTACTTC.

V usage is TRBV6-2 or TRBV6-3 and J usage is TRBJ2-3; D possibly matches TRBD1 or TRBD2 (5 bases each). Trimming took 6 bases from V and 7 from J, leaving 23 bases between them. The CDR3 spans 16 residues. The V gene's germline CDR1 is MNHEY and CDR2 SVGEGT. CDR3 amino acids: CASRHHLQGPHHTQYF. In DNA form, the CDR3 reads TGTGCCAGCAGACACCACCTTCAGGGACCCCATCATACGCAGTATTTT.

This clonotype showed up many times. This chain uses TRBV7-9 with TRBJ2-3; D may match TRBD1 or TRBD2 (5 bases each). Germline CDR1 and CDR2: SEHNR and FQNEAQ (reference sequence). The CDR3 is made up of 15 amino acids. V was pared by 3 bases and J by 4 bases, with 14 bases between. CDR3 in DNA: TGTGCCAGCAGCTTCGAGGGGATTACGTCAGATACGCAGTATTTT. Its protein is CASSFEGITSDTQYF. The variable domain in full, with the rest retrieved from reference TRBV7-9 and TRBJ2-3, is DTGVSQNPRHKITKRGQNVTFRCDPISEHNRLYWYRQTLGQGPEFLTYFQNEAQLEKSRLLSDRFSAERPKGSFSTLEIQRTEQGDSAMYLCASSFEGITSDTQYFGPGTRLTVL.

This clonotype was seen a few times. J is TRBJ1-6 and V is TRBV12-3 or TRBV12-4, with D possibly being TRBD1 (6 bases). Trimming took off 6 bases at V and 8 bases at J, with 11 bases between the two ends. CDR3 size: 13 residues. The CDR3 DNA follows: TGTGCCAGCAGCCCCAACAGGGATTCACCCCTCCACTTT. Amino acids: CASSPNRDSPLHF.

At least ten counts were recorded for this clonotype. V is TRBV4-2 and J is TRBJ2-5; 7 bases line up with TRBD2. This CDR3 has 15 amino acids. With V trimmed by 0 bases and J by 5 bases, 6 bases remained unmatched. Germline-derived CDR1 and CDR2 are LGHNA and YNFKEQ. This CDR3 reads CASSQEAGRIETQYF. The CDR3, as DNA: TGTGCCAGCAGCCAAGAGGCCGGGAGGATCGAGACCCAGTACTTC.

A few counts support this clonotype. The chain joins TRBV14 to TRBJ1-1; 7 bases fit TRBD1. The V segment lost 4 bases and the J segment 2 bases; nucleotides outside the gene matches: 13. This CDR3 region has 17 residues. Germline lookup yields CDR1 SGHDN and CDR2 FVKESK. DNA for the CDR3: TGTGCCAGCAGCCCTTCGACAGGGCTCCTTAAAAACACTGAAGCTTTCTTT. Translating it yields CASSPSTGLLKNTEAFF.

There are a few counts of this clonotype. The chain couples TRBV4-3 to TRBJ1-5; perhaps TRBD1 as D (5 bases). V shed 2 bases and J shed 5 bases, with 16 bases lying between them. The CDR3 is 16 residues long. Germline-derived CDR1 and CDR2 are LGHNA and YSLEER. CDR3 nucleotides: TGCGCCAGCAGCCAAAGCTTGGCAGGGATGTATCAGCCCCAGCATTTT. This translates into CASSQSLAGMYQPQHF.

V gene TRBV4-1 combines with J gene TRBJ1-2; D unresolved. The CDR3 runs 12 residues. CDR1 and CDR2 (germline): MGHRA, YSYEKL. V lost 6 bases and J lost 4, with 9 bases in between. The CDR3 sequence: CASSTGIYGYTF. As DNA, the CDR3 is TGCGCCAGCAGTACCGGGATCTATGGCTACACCTTC.

This clonotype has only a few counts. The chain links TRBV6-1 to TRBJ1-1, with unresolved D. This CDR3 is built from 12 residues. Germline CDR1 reads MNHNS; CDR2 reads SASEGT. Trimming took off 3 bases at V and 1 base at J, with 3 bases between the two ends. DNA for the CDR3: TGTGCCAGCAGTGAGCAGAACACTGAAGCTTTCTTT. This encodes CASSEQNTEAFF.

This clonotype was counted a few times. This chain links TRBV2 with TRBJ2-2; perhaps TRBD2 as D (5 bases). In germline, CDR1 is SNHLY, CDR2 FYNNEI. Trimming shortened V by 7 bases and J by 4 bases, and 16 bases separated the two germline ends. This CDR3 comprises 15 residues. In DNA, the CDR3 is TGTGCCAGCAAGACAACGGAGGTTGGCACCGGGGAGCTGTTTTTT. Its translation is CASKTTEVGTGELFF.

In this sample, this clonotype turned up a few times. V gene TRBV2 combines with J gene TRBJ1-4; D perhaps matches TRBD1 (6 bases). Germline CDR1 and CDR2: SNHLY and FYNNEI. Between the trimmed V and J ends, which lost 6 bases and 7 bases, there was a span of 18 bases. CDR3 length: 15 amino acids. CDR3 nucleotides: TGTGCCAGCAGACAGGGAGAAGGGGTGATTGAAAAACTGTTTTTT. Translated: CASRQGEGVIEKLFF.

This clonotype was detected ten times or more. The chain joins TRBV29-1 to TRBJ1-1, with D tentatively TRBD1 (6 bases). Germline loops: CDR1 SQVTM, CDR2 ANQGSEA. The CDR3 spans 13 residues. V dropped 4 bases and J dropped 1 base, with 10 bases sitting between them. Here the CDR3 DNA reads TGCAGCGTTGCGAAGGGGGGGAACACTGAAGCTTTCTTT. It encodes CSVAKGGNTEAFF.